These 10 T cell receptor beta chains were all obtained from the same sample, sequenced in a study of a mutant IDH1 vaccine in newly diagnosed glioma. Sample time point: baseline, week 1 (first vaccination visit). Sample treatment: pre-vaccination baseline after standard-of-care therapy. The method was immunoSEQ multiplex PCR; TCRdb's version includes in-frame clones alone and lacks a portion of them. The repertoire consists of fewer than 45,000 clones, with under 80% occurring once and the leading ten covering approximately 8.4%. Specimen: PBMCs, collected from a glioma patient treated with radiotherapy, temozolomide or both. The receptors were gathered from a man between 40 and 49 years old with glioma. Some clones in this sample may be carry-over from other donors' samples.

The V gene is TRBV2, the J gene TRBJ2-1; D possibly uses TRBD1 or TRBD2 (5 bases each). Germline-derived CDR1 and CDR2 are SNHLY and FYNNEI. Trimming removed 7 bases from V and 8 bases from J, with 21 bases in between. The CDR3 runs 15 residues. The DNA of the CDR3 is TGTGCCAGCACCCAGAGGGGACCTGGAGACGATGAGCAGTTCTTC. Its protein is CASTQRGPGDDEQFF.

The CDR3 reads CSVEAGTSGGNYNEQFF. CDR3 coding DNA: TGCAGCGTTGAAGCAGGGACTAGCGGGGGAAACTACAATGAGCAGTTCTTC. The gene calls are TRBV29-1 and TRBJ2-1, with 14 bases matching TRBD2. Germline-derived CDR1 and CDR2 are SQVTM and ANQGSEA. V lost 1 base, J lost 3 bases, and 5 bases stayed unmatched. This CDR3 spans 17 amino acids.

CDR3 nucleotide sequence: TGCGCCAGCAGTGAGTCGAACCGGGGGGCCTACGAGCAGTACTTC. Protein sequence: CASSESNRGAYEQYF. The genes are TRBV10-2 and TRBJ2-7; 7 bases fit TRBD2. Germline CDR1 is WSHSY and CDR2 is SAAADI. The CDR3 is 15 amino acids. V gave up 0 bases and J gave up 2 bases; unmatched junction bases: 4.

The CDR3 nucleotides read TGTGCCAGCAGGTTGGACAGCAATGAGCAGTTCTTC. This gives the protein CASRLDSNEQFF. This chain uses TRBV6-6 with TRBJ2-1; D is possibly TRBD1 (6 bases). Trimming removed 6 bases from V and 6 bases from J, with 9 bases in between. The germline gives CDR1 MNHNY, CDR2 SVGAGI (reference sequence). The CDR3 has 12 amino acids.

The chain recombines TRBV6-6 with TRBJ2-7; 7 bases align to TRBD1. This CDR3 region has 11 residues. The germline V gene has CDR1 MNHNY and CDR2 SVGAGI (reference sequence). V shed 6 bases, J shed 7 bases, and the junction held 3 bases outside the gene matches. CDR3 in DNA: TGTGCCAGCAGACGACAGGGAGAGCAGTACTTC. Encoded protein: CASRRQGEQYF.

The chain combines TRBV20-1 with TRBJ2-7; D possibly matches TRBD1 or TRBD2 (5 bases each). Between the trimmed V and J ends, which lost 6 bases and 7 bases, there was a span of 10 bases. The CDR3 is made up of 10 amino acids. Germline V gene lookup returns CDR1 DFQATT and CDR2 SNEGSKA (reference sequence). CDR3 protein: CSAVWGEQYF. DNA of the CDR3: TGCAGTGCCGTTTGGGGGGAGCAGTACTTC.

The chain employs TRBV28 and TRBJ2-7; D perhaps matches TRBD1 (6 bases). V was shortened by 3 bases and J by 0 bases, with 15 bases between the two germline ends. This CDR3 comprises 16 residues. CDR1 is MDHEN, CDR2 SYDVKM, per germline. As DNA, the CDR3 is TGTGCCAGCAGTTTCCTTTCGTCAGGGGTCTCCTACGAGCAGTACTTC. This codes for CASSFLSSGVSYEQYF. The full variable domain, with the rest looked up from reference TRBV28 and TRBJ2-7, is DVKVTQSSRYLVKRTGEKVFLECVQDMDHENMFWYRQDPGLGLRLIYFSYDVKMKEKGDIPEGYSVSREKKERFSLILESASTNQTSMYLCASSFLSSGVSYEQYFGPGTRLTVT.

Only one count was recorded for this clone. The chain couples TRBV7-9 to TRBJ1-5, with TRBD1 matching 7 bases. Per germline, CDR1 SEHNR and CDR2 FQNEAQ (reference sequence). This CDR3 comprises 13 residues. V lost 6 bases to trimming and J lost 4 bases; unmatched junction nucleotides: 3. The CDR3 sequence is CASRTGSNQPQHF. Written as DNA, the CDR3 is TGTGCCAGCAGGACAGGGAGTAATCAGCCCCAGCATTTT.

The chain is built from TRBV6-6 and TRBJ1-6; 10 bases map to TRBD1. The V gene's germline CDR1 is MNHNY and CDR2 SVGAGI (reference sequence). The CDR3 consists of 16 residues. The J segment lost 7 bases and the V segment lost 0 bases, leaving 3 bases of the junction unmatched. CDR3 sequence (DNA): TGTGCCAGCAGTTACTCGGGGGACAGGGGAAATTCACCCCTCCACTTT. Amino acids: CASSYSGDRGNSPLHF.

J is TRBJ2-7 and V is TRBV5-5; 9 bases are a match to TRBD2. Germline V gene sequence: CDR1 SGHKS, CDR2 YYEKEE (reference sequence). The CDR3 covers 13 residues. Trimming cost V 6 bases and J 3 bases; bases outside gene matches: 4. CDR3 amino acids: CASMAGGIYEQYF. The DNA of the CDR3 is TGTGCCAGCATGGCGGGGGGGATCTACGAGCAGTACTTC.